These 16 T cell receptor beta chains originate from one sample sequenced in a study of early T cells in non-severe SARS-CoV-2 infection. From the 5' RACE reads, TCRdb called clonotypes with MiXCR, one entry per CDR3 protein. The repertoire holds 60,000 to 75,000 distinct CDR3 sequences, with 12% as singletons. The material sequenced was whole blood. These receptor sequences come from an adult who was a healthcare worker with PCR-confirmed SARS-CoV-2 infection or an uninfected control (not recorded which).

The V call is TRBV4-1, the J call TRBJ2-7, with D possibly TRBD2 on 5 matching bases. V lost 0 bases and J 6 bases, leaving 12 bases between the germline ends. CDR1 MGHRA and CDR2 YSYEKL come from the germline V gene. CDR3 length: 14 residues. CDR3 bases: TGCGCCAGCAGCCAAGATAACGCGGGCGTCGAGCAGTACTTC. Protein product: CASSQDNAGVEQYF.

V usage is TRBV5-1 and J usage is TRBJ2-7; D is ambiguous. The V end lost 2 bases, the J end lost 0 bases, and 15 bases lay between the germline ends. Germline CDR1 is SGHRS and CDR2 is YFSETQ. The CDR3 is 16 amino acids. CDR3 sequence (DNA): TGCGCCAGCAGCTTTGGCCCCGGCGGTGTCTCCTACGAGCAGTACTTC. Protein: CASSFGPGGVSYEQYF.

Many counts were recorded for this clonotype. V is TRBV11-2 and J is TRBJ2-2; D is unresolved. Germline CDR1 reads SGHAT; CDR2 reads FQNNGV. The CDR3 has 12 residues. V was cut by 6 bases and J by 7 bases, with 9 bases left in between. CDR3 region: CASSFPLGELFF. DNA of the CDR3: TGTGCCAGCAGTTTCCCTCTCGGGGAGCTGTTTTTT.

The CDR3 sequence: CASSVEDYSTQYF. The CDR3 DNA reads TGTGCCAGCAGCGTAGAGGACTATTCTACGCAGTATTTT. V is TRBV9 and J is TRBJ2-3, with D maybe TRBD2 (6 bases). Germline V gene lookup returns CDR1 SGDLS and CDR2 YYNGEE. This CDR3 spans 13 amino acids. V lost 0 bases, J lost 8 bases, and 10 bases lay in between.

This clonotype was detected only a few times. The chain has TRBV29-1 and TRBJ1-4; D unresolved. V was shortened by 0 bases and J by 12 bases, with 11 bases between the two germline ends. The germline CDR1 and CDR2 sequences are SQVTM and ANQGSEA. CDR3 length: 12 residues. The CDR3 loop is CSVEDPAAQLFF. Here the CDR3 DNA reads TGCAGCGTTGAAGATCCGGCAGCCCAACTGTTTTTT.

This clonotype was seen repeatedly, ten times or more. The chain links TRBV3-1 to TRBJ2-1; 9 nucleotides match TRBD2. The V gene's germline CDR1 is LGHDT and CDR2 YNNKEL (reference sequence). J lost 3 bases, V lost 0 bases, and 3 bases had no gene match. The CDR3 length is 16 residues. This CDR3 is CASSQDSGRVYNEQFF. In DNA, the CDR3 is TGTGCCAGCAGCCAAGATAGCGGGAGAGTCTACAATGAGCAGTTCTTC.

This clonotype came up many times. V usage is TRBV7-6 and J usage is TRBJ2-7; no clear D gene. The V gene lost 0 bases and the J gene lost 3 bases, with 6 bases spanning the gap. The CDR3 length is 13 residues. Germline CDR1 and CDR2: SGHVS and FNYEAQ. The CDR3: CASSLAGNYEQYF. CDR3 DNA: TGTGCCAGCAGCTTAGCAGGCAACTACGAGCAGTACTTC.

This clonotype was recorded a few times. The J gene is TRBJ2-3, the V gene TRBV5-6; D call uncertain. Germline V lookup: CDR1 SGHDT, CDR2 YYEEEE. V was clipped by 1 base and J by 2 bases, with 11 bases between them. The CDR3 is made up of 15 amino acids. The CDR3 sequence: CASSLITANTDTQYF. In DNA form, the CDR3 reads TGTGCCAGCAGCTTGATTACGGCGAACACAGATACGCAGTATTTT.

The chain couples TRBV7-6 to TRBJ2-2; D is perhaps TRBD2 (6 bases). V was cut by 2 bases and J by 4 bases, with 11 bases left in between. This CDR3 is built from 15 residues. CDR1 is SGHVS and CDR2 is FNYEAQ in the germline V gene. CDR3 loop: CASSLMGGATGELFF. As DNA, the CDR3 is TGTGCCAGCAGCTTAATGGGGGGAGCCACCGGGGAGCTGTTTTTT.

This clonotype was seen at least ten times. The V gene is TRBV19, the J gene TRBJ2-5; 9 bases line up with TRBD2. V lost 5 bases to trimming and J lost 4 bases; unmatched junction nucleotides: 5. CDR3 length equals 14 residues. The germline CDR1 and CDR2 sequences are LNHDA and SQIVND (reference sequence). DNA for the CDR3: TGTGCCAGTAGTCTCGGGACTAGCCCAGAGACCCAGTACTTC. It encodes CASSLGTSPETQYF.

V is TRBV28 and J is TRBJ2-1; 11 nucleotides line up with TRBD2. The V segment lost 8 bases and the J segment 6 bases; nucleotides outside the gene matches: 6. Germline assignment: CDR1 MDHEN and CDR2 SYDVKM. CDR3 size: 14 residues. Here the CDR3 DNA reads TGTGCCAGCGAAACTAGCGGGAGTGTCAATGAGCAGTTCTTC. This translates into CASETSGSVNEQFF.

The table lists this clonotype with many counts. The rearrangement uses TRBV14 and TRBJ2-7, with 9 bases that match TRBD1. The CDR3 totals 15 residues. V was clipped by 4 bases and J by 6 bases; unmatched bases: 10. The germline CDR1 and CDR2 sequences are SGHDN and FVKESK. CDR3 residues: CASSPPRGQGSEQYF. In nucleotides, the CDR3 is TGTGCCAGCAGCCCCCCCCGGGGACAGGGATCCGAGCAGTACTTC. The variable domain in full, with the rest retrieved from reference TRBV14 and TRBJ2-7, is EAGVTQFPSHSVIEKGQTVTLRCDPISGHDNLYWYRRVMGKEIKFLLHFVKESKQDESGMPNNRFLAERTGGTYSTLKVQPAELEDSGVYFCASSPPRGQGSEQYFGPGTRLTVT.

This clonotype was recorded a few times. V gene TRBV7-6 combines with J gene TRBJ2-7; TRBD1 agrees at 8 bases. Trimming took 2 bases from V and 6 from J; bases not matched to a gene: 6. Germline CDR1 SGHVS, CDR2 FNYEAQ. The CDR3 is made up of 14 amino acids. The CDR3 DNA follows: TGTGCCAGCAGCTTACGCAGGGGGCTAGGCGAGCAGTACTTC. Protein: CASSLRRGLGEQYF.

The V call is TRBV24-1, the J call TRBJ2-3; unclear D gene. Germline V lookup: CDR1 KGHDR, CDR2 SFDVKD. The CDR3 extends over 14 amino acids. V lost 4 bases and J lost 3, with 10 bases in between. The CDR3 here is CATSDPAKTDTQYF. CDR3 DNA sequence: TGTGCCACCAGTGACCCAGCTAAGACAGATACGCAGTATTTT.

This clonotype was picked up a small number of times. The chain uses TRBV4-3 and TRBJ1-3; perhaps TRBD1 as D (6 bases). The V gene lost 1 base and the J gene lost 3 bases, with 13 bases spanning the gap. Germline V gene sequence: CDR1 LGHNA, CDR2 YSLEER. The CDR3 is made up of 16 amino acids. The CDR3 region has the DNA TGCGCCAGCAGCCAAGCCTCACAGGGCCTTGGAAACACCATATATTTT. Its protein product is CASSQASQGLGNTIYF.

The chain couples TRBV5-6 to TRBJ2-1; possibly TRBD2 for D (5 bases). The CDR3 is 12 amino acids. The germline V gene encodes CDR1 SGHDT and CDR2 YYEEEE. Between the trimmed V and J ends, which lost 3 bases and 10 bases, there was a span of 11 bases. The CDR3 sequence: CASSSMEREQFF. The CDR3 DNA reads TGTGCCAGCAGCTCAATGGAGCGGGAGCAGTTCTTC.